The present TCR beta chain was sequenced within a study of blood T cell repertoires in COVID-19. Across the whole study: The United States, Italy and Spain were the sources of the acute and convalescent COVID-19 samples. T cells, B-cell-depleted T cells, or PBMCs supplied cDNA or gDNA.

In the study's own analysis: Cell counts per sample came from amplifying reference gene primers. Generated by immunoSEQ multiplex PCR, the TCRdb table keeps only in-frame clones and is missing some. That table is the source of V, J and clone size, and D and trimming were worked out from the DNA. The sample lists some 190,000 clones, around 88% occurring once. The CDR3 extends over 15 amino acids. Germline CDR1 and CDR2: MNHEY and SMNVEV (reference sequence). Trimming removed 2 bases from V and 0 bases from J; junction bases left unmatched: 4. The sequencing input was peripheral blood. The receptor was isolated from a man between 18 and 35 years old with active or convalescent COVID-19. The V call is TRBV27, the J call TRBJ2-7; 7 bases map to TRBD2. This chain's CDR3 is CASSLRGGSSYEQYF. CDR3 coding DNA: TGTGCCAGCAGTTTACGGGGCGGGAGCTCCTACGAGCAGTACTTC.